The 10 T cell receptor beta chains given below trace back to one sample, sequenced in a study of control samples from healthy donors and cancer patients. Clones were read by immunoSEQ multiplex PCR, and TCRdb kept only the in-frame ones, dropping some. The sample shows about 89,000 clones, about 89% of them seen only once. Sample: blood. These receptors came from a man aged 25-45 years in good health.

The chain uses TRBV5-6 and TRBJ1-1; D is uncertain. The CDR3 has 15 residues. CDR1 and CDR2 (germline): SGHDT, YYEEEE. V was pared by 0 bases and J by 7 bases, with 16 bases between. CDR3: CASSLVERWPGEAFF. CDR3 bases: TGTGCCAGCAGCTTGGTGGAGCGTTGGCCTGGTGAAGCTTTCTTT.

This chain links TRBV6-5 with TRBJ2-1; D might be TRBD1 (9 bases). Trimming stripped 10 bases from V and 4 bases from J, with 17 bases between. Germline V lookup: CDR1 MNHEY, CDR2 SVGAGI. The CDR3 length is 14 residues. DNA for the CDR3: TGTGCCACCGGGGGGGGACAGGGTTACAATGAGCAGTTCTTC. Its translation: CATGGGQGYNEQFF.

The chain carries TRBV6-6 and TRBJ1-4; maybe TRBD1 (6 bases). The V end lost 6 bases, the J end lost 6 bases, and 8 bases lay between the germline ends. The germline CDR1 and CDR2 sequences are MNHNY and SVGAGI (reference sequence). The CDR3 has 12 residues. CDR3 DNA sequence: TGTGCCAGCAGGAACAGGGATGAAAAACTGTTTTTT. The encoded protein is CASRNRDEKLFF.

Here the CDR3 reads CASSNTWTALAKNIQYF. CDR3 bases: TGTGCCAGCAGCAACACCTGGACAGCTCTAGCCAAAAACATTCAGTACTTC. V and J are TRBV21-1 and TRBJ2-4; the table's D call of TRBD1 was not tested on the DNA. TRBV21-1 is a pseudogene segment. The CDR3 consists of 17 residues.

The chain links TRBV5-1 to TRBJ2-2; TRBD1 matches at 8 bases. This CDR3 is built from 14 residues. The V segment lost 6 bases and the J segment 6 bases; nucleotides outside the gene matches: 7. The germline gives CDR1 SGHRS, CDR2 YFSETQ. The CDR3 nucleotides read TGCGCCAGCACAGACAGGGGAGGCGCCGGGGAGCTGTTTTTT. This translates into CASTDRGGAGELFF.

DNA for the CDR3: TGTGCTAGTGGTTTGTTCTCCGCCGGGCTGGCGGGAGATACGCAGTATTTT. It codes for CASGLFSAGLAGDTQYF. The chain carries TRBV12-5 and TRBJ2-3; D may be TRBD2 (5 bases). This CDR3 has 17 amino acids. With 2 bases removed from V and 5 bases from J, the gap between germline ends came to 20 bases. CDR1 LGHNT and CDR2 FRNRAP come from the germline V gene. The full variable domain, its missing parts supplied by reference TRBV12-5 and TRBJ2-3, is DARVTQTPRHKVTEMGQEVTMRCQPILGHNTVFWYRQTMMQGLELLAYFRNRAPLDDSGMPKDRFSAEMPDATLATLKIQPSEPRDSAVYFCASGLFSAGLAGDTQYFGPGTRLTVL.

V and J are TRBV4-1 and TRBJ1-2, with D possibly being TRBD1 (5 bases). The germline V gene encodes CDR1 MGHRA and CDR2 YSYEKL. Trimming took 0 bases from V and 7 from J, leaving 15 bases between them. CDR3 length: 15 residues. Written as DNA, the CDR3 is TGCGCCAGCAGCCAAGAGGGGCAGGGCATGAGTGGCTACACCTTC. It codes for CASSQEGQGMSGYTF.

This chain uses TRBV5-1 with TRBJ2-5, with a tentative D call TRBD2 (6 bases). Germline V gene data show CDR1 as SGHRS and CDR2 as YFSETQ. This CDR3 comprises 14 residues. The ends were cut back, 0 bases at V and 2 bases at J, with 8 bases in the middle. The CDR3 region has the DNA TGCGCCAGCAGCTTGGCTGGAGGGCAAGAGACCCAGTACTTC. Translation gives CASSLAGGQETQYF.

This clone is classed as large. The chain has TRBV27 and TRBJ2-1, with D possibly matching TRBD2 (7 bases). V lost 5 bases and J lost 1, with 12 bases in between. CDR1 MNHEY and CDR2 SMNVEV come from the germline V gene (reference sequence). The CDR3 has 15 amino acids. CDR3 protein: CASSRGGGSYNEQFF. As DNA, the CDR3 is TGTGCCAGCAGTAGGGGAGGGGGATCCTACAATGAGCAGTTCTTC.

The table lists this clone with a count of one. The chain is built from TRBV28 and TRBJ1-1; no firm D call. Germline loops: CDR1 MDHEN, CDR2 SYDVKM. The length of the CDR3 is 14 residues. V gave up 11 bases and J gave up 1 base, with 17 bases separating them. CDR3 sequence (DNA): TGTGCCGCCCCGCCATCGAGCGAGAACACTGAAGCTTTCTTT. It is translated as CAAPPSSENTEAFF. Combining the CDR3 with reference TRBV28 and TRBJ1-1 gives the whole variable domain DVKVTQSSRYLVKRTGEKVFLECVQDMDHENMFWYRQDPGLGLRLIYFSYDVKMKEKGDIPEGYSVSREKKERFSLILESASTNQTSMYLCAAPPSSENTEAFFGQGTRLTVV.